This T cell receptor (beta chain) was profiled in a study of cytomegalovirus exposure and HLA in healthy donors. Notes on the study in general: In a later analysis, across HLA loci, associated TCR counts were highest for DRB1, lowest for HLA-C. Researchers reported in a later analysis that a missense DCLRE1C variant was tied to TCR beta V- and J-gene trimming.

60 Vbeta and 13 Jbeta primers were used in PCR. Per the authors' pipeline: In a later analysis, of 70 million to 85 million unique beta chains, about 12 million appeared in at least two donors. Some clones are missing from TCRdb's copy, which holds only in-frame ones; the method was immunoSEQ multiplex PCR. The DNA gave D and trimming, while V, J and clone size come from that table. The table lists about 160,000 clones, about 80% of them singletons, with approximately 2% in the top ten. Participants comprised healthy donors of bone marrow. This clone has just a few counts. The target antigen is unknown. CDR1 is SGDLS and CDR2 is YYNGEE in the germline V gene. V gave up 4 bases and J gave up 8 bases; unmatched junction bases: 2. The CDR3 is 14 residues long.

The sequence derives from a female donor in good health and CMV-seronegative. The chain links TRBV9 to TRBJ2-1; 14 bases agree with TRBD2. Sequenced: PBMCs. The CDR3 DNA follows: TGTGCCAGCAGCCGACTAGCGGGAGGGGATGAGCAGTTCTTC. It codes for CASSRLAGGDEQFF.